This paragraph covers one TCR beta chain sequence. The antigen this receptor binds is unknown. No clone much larger than this one lies a single base away; base qualities are absent. The library was prepared using the immunoSEQ multiplex PCR assay. The original methods were these. A statistical classification framework was built for diagnosing cytomegalovirus status from the catalog of TCR beta chain sequences. TCRdb took over this immuneACCESS table, retaining in-frame rearrangements with V and J assigned. Such tables are incomplete; in checked studies, under half of the missing clones stem from an unresolved V gene, and the remainder is unexplained. D and trimming come from the DNA, and the V and J calls and clone size come from that table. This sample has a few hundred thousand clones in its table, and about nine tenths of those were observed once. Around 0.84% of the sample goes to the ten largest clones.

The record originates from a study of cytomegalovirus exposure and HLA in healthy donors (dated by TCRdb to the late 2010s). Regarding the complete study: According to a later analysis, the 110 or so validation repertoires were produced on the same platform as the 700 or so repertoires of the first cohort. The study was designed to test whether signatures of past pathogen exposure could be identified by cataloging public T cell receptors. A separate validation cohort of more than 100 different subjects was used in addition to the roughly 640-subject first cohort. To predict cytomegalovirus infection status, the study combined high-throughput TCR immunosequencing, statistical association of individual TCRs with disease status, and machine learning.

Donors formed part of the validation cohort, which comprised 120 subjects and was distinct from the first cohort of several hundred subjects. Study-level results and caveats: A later analysis lacked HLA typing for the validation cohort, so it scored co-occurrence in that cohort across all 130 or so repertoires. Most TCR sequences were seen in very few donors, while some public TCRs were found in many individuals. Subsequent analysis determined that TCRs grouped into clusters in the first cohort also showed a tendency toward co-occurrence across the roughly 110 validation repertoires, and 85% to 95% of cluster scores exceeded 0. The classifier was reported to diagnose cytomegalovirus status with high specificity and sensitivity in both the original and validation cohorts. In vitro tests confirmed that a few of the cytomegalovirus-associated TCR beta chains recognize cytomegalovirus antigens. The authors suggested that the approach could potentially be extended to other disease states and immunological phenotypes. In the study, around 160 TCR beta chains were listed as associated with cytomegalovirus.

Reading the germline V gene (reference sequence) gives CDR1 SEHNR and CDR2 FQNEAQ. The CDR3 runs 15 amino acids, cysteine and phenylalanine included. Only the CDR3 DNA stays, 45 bases, in frame from base 1. Clipping removes 1 base from V and 5 bases from J, with 5 as the unmatched junction base count. The clonotype was recovered from a woman between 18 and 29 years old in good health and CMV-seronegative. The chain employs TRBV7-9 and TRBJ2-5; 9 junctional bases match TRBD1. Sequenced input: PBMCs. The bases read TGTGCCAGCAGCTTAGACAGGGGGCGTGGGGAGACCCAGTACTTC. This sequence encodes CASSLDRGRGETQYF. Reference TRBV7-9 and TRBJ2-5 proteins supply the regions before and after the CDR3; the full variable domain is: DTGVSQNPRHKITKRGQNVTFRCDPISEHNRLYWYRQTLGQGPEFLTYFQNEAQLEKSRLLSDRFSAERPKGSFSTLEIQRTEQGDSAMYLCASSLDRGRGETQYFGPGTRLLVL.